The rows below give T cell receptor beta chains drawn from one sample of a study of blood T cell repertoires in COVID-19. Data came from immunoSEQ multiplex PCR; TCRdb stores just in-frame clones and leaves some out. Here the sample spans 210,000 or so clones, about 80% being singletons. The sequenced sample consisted of peripheral blood. These receptors originate from a woman older than 75 with COVID-19, enrolled during active disease. CDR3s include the opening cysteine and the closing phenylalanine or tryptophan. The order of the fields is V gene, D gene, J gene, clone size, CDR3 DNA, CDR3 protein. A D gene is named only where the DNA matches it firmly. Size is stated for part of the rows, as once, few or many counts, or as a class when the clone is expanded.

v_call: TRBV7-2
d_call: TRBD1
j_call: TRBJ1-1
clone_size: -
cdr3_nt: TGTGCCAGCAAACCGGGACAGGGGACTGAAGCTTTCTTT
cdr3_aa: CASKPGQGTEAFF

v_call: TRBV29-1
d_call: TRBD2
j_call: TRBJ2-1
clone_size: few
cdr3_nt: TGCAGCGTTGGACCGGGACTAGCGGGGGGGCCGGGAAATGAGCAGTTCTTC
cdr3_aa: CSVGPGLAGGPGNEQFF

v_call: TRBV21-1
d_call: -
j_call: TRBJ1-5
clone_size: -
cdr3_nt: TGTGCCAGCAGCAAAGATAATCGTGACAGGGGTAGGCTCAGCAATCAGCCCCAGCATTTT
cdr3_aa: CASSKDNRDRGRLSNQPQHF

v_call: TRBV18
d_call: TRBD2
j_call: TRBJ2-7
clone_size: -
cdr3_nt: TGTGCCAGCTCAAGCTGGGGGGGGGACGAGCAGTACTTC
cdr3_aa: CASSSWGGDEQYF

v_call: TRBV7-9
d_call: -
j_call: TRBJ1-4
clone_size: -
cdr3_nt: TGTGCCAGCAGCTTAGCGGAGGGGACCGCGAATGAAAAACTGTTTTTT
cdr3_aa: CASSLAEGTANEKLFF

v_call: TRBV3-1/TRBV3-2
d_call: -
j_call: TRBJ2-7
clone_size: -
cdr3_nt: TGTGCCAGCAGCCAGGGGCCCGGGGAGCAGTACTTC
cdr3_aa: CASSQGPGEQYF

v_call: TRBV6-6
d_call: -
j_call: TRBJ2-1
clone_size: -
cdr3_nt: TGTGCCAGCAGTCCCAACTCAGGGTCCGATGAGCAGTTCTTC
cdr3_aa: CASSPNSGSDEQFF

v_call: TRBV28
d_call: TRBD1
j_call: TRBJ1-6
clone_size: -
cdr3_nt: TGTGCCAGCAGCTCCGGGACAGGGGTATTGACACCCCTCCACTTT
cdr3_aa: CASSSGTGVLTPLHF

v_call: TRBV3-1/TRBV3-2
d_call: -
j_call: TRBJ1-5
clone_size: -
cdr3_nt: TGTGCCAGCAGCCCCTCATCAGGGTCGGGCAATCAGCCCCAGCATTTT
cdr3_aa: CASSPSSGSGNQPQHF

v_call: TRBV7-6
d_call: -
j_call: TRBJ2-1
clone_size: -
cdr3_nt: TGTGCCAGCAGCCCCGACTTGAACAATGAGCAGTTCTTC
cdr3_aa: CASSPDLNNEQFF

v_call: TRBV2
d_call: TRBD1
j_call: TRBJ2-1
clone_size: -
cdr3_nt: TGTGCCAGCACCCCTGGGCGGGGGACAGGGCGGTTCTTC
cdr3_aa: CASTPGRGTGRFF

v_call: TRBV4-1
d_call: TRBD2
j_call: TRBJ2-3
clone_size: -
cdr3_nt: TGCGCCAGCAGCAAGAAAGGGACTAGCGGGAGTGGTGATACGCAGTATTTT
cdr3_aa: CASSKKGTSGSGDTQYF

v_call: TRBV5-1
d_call: -
j_call: TRBJ2-5
clone_size: -
cdr3_nt: TGCGCCAGCAGCTTGGGAGCAGGGGTAATGCATGAGACCCAGTACTTC
cdr3_aa: CASSLGAGVMHETQYF

v_call: TRBV6-5
d_call: -
j_call: TRBJ2-5
clone_size: -
cdr3_nt: TGTGCCAGCAGTTACCGGACAGAACTACCCCAAGAGACCCAGTACTTC
cdr3_aa: CASSYRTELPQETQYF

v_call: TRBV4-1
d_call: TRBD1
j_call: TRBJ1-4
clone_size: -
cdr3_nt: TGCGCCAGCAGCCTTGACAGGGGGTCGGGAAAACTGTTTTTT
cdr3_aa: CASSLDRGSGKLFF

v_call: TRBV19
d_call: -
j_call: TRBJ2-7
clone_size: -
cdr3_nt: TGTGCCAGTAGTATTTCGCGGGCCGGTGAGCAGTACTTC
cdr3_aa: CASSISRAGEQYF

v_call: TRBV7-3
d_call: TRBD1
j_call: TRBJ2-7
clone_size: -
cdr3_nt: TGTGCCAGCAGCCCGGGACAGGGGTACGAGCAGTACTTC
cdr3_aa: CASSPGQGYEQYF

v_call: TRBV6-5
d_call: TRBD1
j_call: TRBJ2-5
clone_size: -
cdr3_nt: TGTGCCAGCAGTTTCTGGACAGGGCAAGAGACCCAGTACTTC
cdr3_aa: CASSFWTGQETQYF

v_call: TRBV10-1
d_call: -
j_call: TRBJ1-1
clone_size: -
cdr3_nt: TGCGCCAGCAGAACCAAAAAGCCTCCCCGGGCTTTCTTT
cdr3_aa: CASRTKKPPRAFF

v_call: TRBV6-5
d_call: -
j_call: TRBJ1-2
clone_size: -
cdr3_nt: TGTGCCAGCTACCCGGGGTGGGGAGCTAACTATGGCTACACCTTC
cdr3_aa: CASYPGWGANYGYTF

v_call: TRBV29-1
d_call: -
j_call: TRBJ2-3
clone_size: -
cdr3_nt: TGCAGCGGGAGCGTCTCAGATACGCAGTATTTT
cdr3_aa: CSGSVSDTQYF

v_call: TRBV3-1/TRBV3-2
d_call: -
j_call: TRBJ2-7
clone_size: once
cdr3_nt: TGTGCCAGCAGCCAAGATCAGGTGACCTACGAGCAGTACTTC
cdr3_aa: CASSQDQVTYEQYF

v_call: TRBV11-2
d_call: TRBD2
j_call: TRBJ2-7
clone_size: -
cdr3_nt: TGTGCCAGCAGCTTAGATCCTAGCGGGAACTACGAGCAGTACTTC
cdr3_aa: CASSLDPSGNYEQYF

v_call: TRBV28
d_call: TRBD1
j_call: TRBJ2-7
clone_size: few
cdr3_nt: TGTGCCAGCGCTACAGGGGTGTCCTACGAGCAGTACTTC
cdr3_aa: CASATGVSYEQYF

v_call: TRBV3-1/TRBV3-2
d_call: TRBD1
j_call: TRBJ1-5
clone_size: -
cdr3_nt: TGTGCCAGCAGCCTGACAGGGGGCAATCAGCCCCAGCATTTT
cdr3_aa: CASSLTGGNQPQHF

v_call: TRBV9
d_call: TRBD1
j_call: TRBJ1-3
clone_size: -
cdr3_nt: TGTGCCAGCAGCTCTCGACAGGGAGCAGGAAACACCATATATTTT
cdr3_aa: CASSSRQGAGNTIYF

v_call: TRBV12-3/TRBV12-4
d_call: -
j_call: TRBJ2-1
clone_size: -
cdr3_nt: TGTGCCAGCAGACAGACTAGCTACAATGAGCAGTTCTTC
cdr3_aa: CASRQTSYNEQFF

v_call: TRBV2
d_call: -
j_call: TRBJ1-5
clone_size: few
cdr3_nt: TGTGCCAGCAGTGAATTTGCAGCGGCGAATCAGCCCCAGCATTTT
cdr3_aa: CASSEFAAANQPQHF

v_call: TRBV9
d_call: -
j_call: TRBJ1-6
clone_size: -
cdr3_nt: TGTGCCAGCAGCCTAGACAGCTATTCCTATAATTCACCCCTCCACTTT
cdr3_aa: CASSLDSYSYNSPLHF

v_call: TRBV29-1
d_call: -
j_call: TRBJ2-5
clone_size: -
cdr3_nt: TGCAGCGTTGAGCTTAGACAAGAGACCCAGTACTTC
cdr3_aa: CSVELRQETQYF

v_call: TRBV12-3/TRBV12-4
d_call: -
j_call: TRBJ1-1
clone_size: -
cdr3_nt: TGTGCCAGCAGGAGGGTGAGCACTGAAGCTTTCTTT
cdr3_aa: CASRRVSTEAFF

v_call: TRBV6-7
d_call: -
j_call: TRBJ1-4
clone_size: -
cdr3_nt: TGTGCCAGTCCCAGGGTGGGGATCGAAAAACTGTTTTTT
cdr3_aa: CASPRVGIEKLFF

v_call: TRBV11-2
d_call: -
j_call: TRBJ2-5
clone_size: -
cdr3_nt: TGTGCCAGCAGAGCGGATCAAGAGACCCAGTACTTC
cdr3_aa: CASRADQETQYF

v_call: TRBV19
d_call: TRBD1
j_call: TRBJ2-7
clone_size: -
cdr3_nt: TGTGCCAGTAGTATAAACAGGGGGGAGACCGAGCAGTACTTC
cdr3_aa: CASSINRGETEQYF

v_call: TRBV5-4
d_call: -
j_call: TRBJ2-7
clone_size: -
cdr3_nt: TGTGCCAGCAGCTTCGGGGAATACGAGCAGTACTTC
cdr3_aa: CASSFGEYEQYF

v_call: TRBV12-5
d_call: -
j_call: TRBJ1-1
clone_size: -
cdr3_nt: TGTGCTAGTGGTTACGCGAGGACAGAAGCTTTCTTT
cdr3_aa: CASGYARTEAFF

v_call: TRBV6-6
d_call: -
j_call: TRBJ1-6
clone_size: few
cdr3_nt: TGTGCCAGCACTATCGGGACACCTTGGTCACCCCTCCACTTT
cdr3_aa: CASTIGTPWSPLHF

v_call: TRBV19
d_call: TRBD1
j_call: TRBJ2-1
clone_size: once
cdr3_nt: TGTGCCAGTAGTACACAGGGGCTGGGATTCAATGAGCAGTTCTTC
cdr3_aa: CASSTQGLGFNEQFF

v_call: TRBV5-4
d_call: TRBD1
j_call: TRBJ2-1
clone_size: -
cdr3_nt: TGTGCCAGCAGCTTGGGACAGGGCCTCTACAATGAGCAGTTCTTC
cdr3_aa: CASSLGQGLYNEQFF

v_call: TRBV9
d_call: TRBD1
j_call: TRBJ1-1
clone_size: -
cdr3_nt: TGTGCCAGCAGCGTATCAGGGGGCACTGAAGCTTTCTTT
cdr3_aa: CASSVSGGTEAFF

v_call: TRBV28
d_call: -
j_call: TRBJ1-2
clone_size: -
cdr3_nt: TGTGCCAGCACCCTCCCCTTTACAGGGAACGGAAACTATGGCTACACCTTC
cdr3_aa: CASTLPFTGNGNYGYTF

v_call: TRBV2
d_call: -
j_call: TRBJ2-7
clone_size: -
cdr3_nt: TGTGCCGGCGGACTGGGGAGCGTGTCTGCTGCCTACGAGCAGTACTTC
cdr3_aa: CAGGLGSVSAAYEQYF

v_call: TRBV7-3
d_call: -
j_call: TRBJ1-1
clone_size: -
cdr3_nt: TGTGCCAGCAGCCCCCAGGGATCGAGGACTGAAGCTTTCTTT
cdr3_aa: CASSPQGSRTEAFF

v_call: TRBV7-8
d_call: -
j_call: TRBJ2-1
clone_size: once
cdr3_nt: TGTGCCAGCAGCCGGGAGTATGAGCAGTTCTTC
cdr3_aa: CASSREYEQFF

v_call: TRBV21-1
d_call: -
j_call: TRBJ1-3
clone_size: few
cdr3_nt: TGTGCCAGCAGAGGGACAGGGGGGCACCCTGGAAACACCATATATTTT
cdr3_aa: CASRGTGGHPGNTIYF

v_call: TRBV12-3/TRBV12-4
d_call: -
j_call: TRBJ1-5
clone_size: -
cdr3_nt: TGTGCCAGCAGTTTAGCGGGGGCTCAGCCCCAGCATTTT
cdr3_aa: CASSLAGAQPQHF